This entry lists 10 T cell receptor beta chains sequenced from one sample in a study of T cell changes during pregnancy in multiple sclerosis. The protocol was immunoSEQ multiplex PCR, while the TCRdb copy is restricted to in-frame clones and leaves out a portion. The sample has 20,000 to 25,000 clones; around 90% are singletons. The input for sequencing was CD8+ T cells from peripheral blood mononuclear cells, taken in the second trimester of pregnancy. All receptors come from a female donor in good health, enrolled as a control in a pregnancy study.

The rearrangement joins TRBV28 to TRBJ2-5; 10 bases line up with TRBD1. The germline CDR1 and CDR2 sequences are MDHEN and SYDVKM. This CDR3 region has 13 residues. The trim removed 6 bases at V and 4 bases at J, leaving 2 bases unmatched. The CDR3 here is CASSDRGRETQYF. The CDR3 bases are TGTGCCAGCAGCGACAGGGGGCGAGAGACCCAGTACTTC.

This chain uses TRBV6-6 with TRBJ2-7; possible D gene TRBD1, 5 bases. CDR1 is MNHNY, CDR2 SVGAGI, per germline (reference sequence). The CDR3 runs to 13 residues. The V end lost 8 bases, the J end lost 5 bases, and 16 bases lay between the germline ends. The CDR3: CASGQGGLDEQYF. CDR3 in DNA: TGTGCCAGCGGGCAGGGTGGTCTGGACGAGCAGTACTTC.

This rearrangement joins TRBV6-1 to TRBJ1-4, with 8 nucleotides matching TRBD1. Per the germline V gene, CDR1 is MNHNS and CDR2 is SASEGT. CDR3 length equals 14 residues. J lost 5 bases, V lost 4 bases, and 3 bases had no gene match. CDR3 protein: CASSGGQENEKLFF. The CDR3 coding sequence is TGTGCCAGCAGTGGGGGACAGGAGAATGAAAAACTGTTTTTT.

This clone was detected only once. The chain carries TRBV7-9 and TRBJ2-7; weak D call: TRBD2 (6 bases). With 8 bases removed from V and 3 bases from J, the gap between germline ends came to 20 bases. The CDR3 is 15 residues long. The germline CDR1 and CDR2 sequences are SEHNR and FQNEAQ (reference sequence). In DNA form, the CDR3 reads TGTGCCAGCGTCGCCGCGGGGCTAGCTCTCTACGAGCAGTACTTC. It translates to CASVAAGLALYEQYF.

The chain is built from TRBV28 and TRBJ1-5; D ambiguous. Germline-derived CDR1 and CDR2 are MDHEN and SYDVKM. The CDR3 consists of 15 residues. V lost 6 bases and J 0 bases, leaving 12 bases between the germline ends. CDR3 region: CASREVVYSNQPQHF. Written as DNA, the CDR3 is TGTGCCAGCAGGGAGGTCGTTTATAGCAATCAGCCCCAGCATTTT.

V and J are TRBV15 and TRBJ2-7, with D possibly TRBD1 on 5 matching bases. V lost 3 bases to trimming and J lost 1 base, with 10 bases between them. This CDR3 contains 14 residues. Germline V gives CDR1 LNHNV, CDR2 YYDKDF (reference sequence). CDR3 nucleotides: TGTGCCACCAGCAGGAGCAAGGGGTCCTACGAGCAGTACTTC. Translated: CATSRSKGSYEQYF.

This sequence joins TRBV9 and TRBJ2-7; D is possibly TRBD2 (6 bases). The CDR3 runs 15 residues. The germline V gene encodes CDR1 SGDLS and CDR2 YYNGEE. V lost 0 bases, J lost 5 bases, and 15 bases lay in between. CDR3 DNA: TGTGCCAGCAGCGTAGGGGGACTCGGGTTCGACGAGCAGTACTTC. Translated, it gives CASSVGGLGFDEQYF.

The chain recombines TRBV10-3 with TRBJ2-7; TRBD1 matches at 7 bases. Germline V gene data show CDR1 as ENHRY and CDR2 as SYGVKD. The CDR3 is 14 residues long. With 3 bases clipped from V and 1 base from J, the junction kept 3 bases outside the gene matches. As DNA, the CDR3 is TGTGCCATCAGTGATGGGGACAGTTCCTACGAGCAGTACTTC. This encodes CAISDGDSSYEQYF.

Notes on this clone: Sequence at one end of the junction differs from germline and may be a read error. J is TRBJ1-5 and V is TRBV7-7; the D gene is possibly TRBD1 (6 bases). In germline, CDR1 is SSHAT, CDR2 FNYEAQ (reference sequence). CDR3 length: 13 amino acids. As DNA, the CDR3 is TGTGCTAGCAGCTTAGGCAGGGGACAGCCCCAGCATTTT. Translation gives CASSLGRGQPQHF.

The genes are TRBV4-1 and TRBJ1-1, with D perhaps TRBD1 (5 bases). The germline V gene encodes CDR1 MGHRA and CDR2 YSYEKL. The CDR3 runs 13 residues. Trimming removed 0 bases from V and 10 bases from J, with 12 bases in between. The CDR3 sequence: CASSQEGPVGAFF. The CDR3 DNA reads TGCGCCAGCAGCCAAGAGGGGCCAGTAGGAGCTTTCTTT.